This T cell receptor (beta chain) derives from a study of graft-versus-host responses after intestinal transplantation. Overall study: The transplants performed in recipients were multivisceral, liver-intestinal, or isolated intestinal. Every transplant recipient was induced with anti-thymocyte globulin, then maintained on tacrolimus and steroids for two to four years. Study observations and caveats: Within the allografts of patients who had graft-donor T cell macrochimerism, graft-versus-host to host-versus-graft clonal ratios were high.

With V trimmed by 2 bases and J by 6 bases, 2 bases remained unmatched. The CDR3 totals 14 residues. Germline CDR1 GTSNPN, CDR2 SVGIG (reference sequence). Lamina propria and intraepithelial lymphocytes were released by processing graft tissue. Generated by immunoSEQ multiplex PCR, the TCRdb table keeps only in-frame clones and is missing some. The sample has approximately 16,000 clones, about 70% seen once. To note about this clone: Antigen specificity is unknown.

The material was ileum tissue, obtained around 98 weeks after intestinal transplantation. The chain carries TRBV30 and TRBJ2-2, with 11 positions matching TRBD1. The clonotype comes from a human patient who received an intestinal transplant, so some T cells may come from the graft donor. CDR3 nucleotides: TGTGCCTGGAGTACGGGACAGGGGGCCGGGGAGCTGTTTTTT. As protein: CAWSTGQGAGELFF.